This T cell receptor (beta chain) comes out of a study of T cells after yellow fever vaccination. Study-level points and caveats: A minor fraction of clonotypes spanned both CD4 and CD8 compartments. From the bulk population, abundant clonotypes could contaminate and appear within FACS-sorted repertoires.

The J segment lost 3 bases and the V segment lost 1 base, leaving 5 bases of the junction unmatched. Germline V lookup: CDR1 LNHNV, CDR2 YYDKDF (reference sequence). The CDR3 consists of 17 residues. In this sample, this clonotype turned up a few times. The antigen remains unidentified. 5'RACE template switching produced TCR cDNA carrying a universal primer site and UMIs. A single record per CDR3 protein comes from TCRdb applying MiXCR to the 5' RACE reads. The data hold 300,000 to 400,000 distinct CDR3 sequences, with 6.2% observed a single time. The sequence was obtained from a man aged 25 to 45 who received the YFV17D yellow fever vaccine. The chain carries TRBV15 and TRBJ2-3, with 12 nucleotides matching TRBD2. Material: PBMCs, obtained 5 days after the yellow fever booster vaccination. The CDR3: CATSRGGLAGWTDTQYF. Written as DNA, the CDR3 is TGTGCCACCAGCAGAGGCGGACTAGCGGGGTGGACAGATACGCAGTATTTT.